This T cell receptor beta chain appears in the sequencing data of a study of Graves' ophthalmopathy and Graves' hyperthyroidism. Overall study results and limits: The model forecast ophthalmopathy progression, reaching 70.59% sensitivity and around 75% specificity. A model built from 13 signatures distinguished ophthalmopathy from stable hyperthyroidism with 87.88% sensitivity and about 81% specificity.

This clonotype was observed at least ten times. Its antigen is undetermined. Amplification targeted the TCR beta CDR3 regions, with RNA transcripts as the source material. HTBI-primed first-round RT-PCR preceded second-round multiplex PCR. Via MiXCR, TCRdb re-called the multiplex PCR reads, giving one row per CDR3 protein. This table has over a million distinct CDR3 sequences, 35% to 45% appearing once. CDR3 length: 11 amino acids. V was trimmed by 3 bases and J by 7 bases, leaving 7 bases between them. CDR1 is SNHLY, CDR2 FYNNEI, per germline. The TCR originated in an adult man with Graves' hyperthyroidism. Source material: peripheral blood or thyroid tissue (not recorded which). This sequence joins TRBV2 and TRBJ2-7; D gene ambiguous. DNA for the CDR3: TGTGCCAGCAGTGATCGTTTTGAGCAGTACTTC. Residues: CASSDRFEQYF.